Listed below are T cell receptor beta chains from one sample, sequenced in a study of T cell responses to AZD1222 COVID-19 vaccine. The method was immunoSEQ multiplex PCR; TCRdb's version includes in-frame clones alone and lacks a portion of them. The profile shows tens of thousands of clones, around 90% of them singletons. The sample was peripheral blood, taken on day 0 of AZD1222 vaccination. These TCRs come from an adult in good health. CDR3s include the opening cysteine and the closing phenylalanine or tryptophan. D genes are given only for firm matches. Expanded clones get a size class; other rows say once, few or many, or leave the size out.

>16|TRBV27|TRBJ2-7|NA|NA
TGTGCCAGCAGTTTACATTGGGCAGAAAGGGGGTACGAGCAGTACTTC
CASSLHWAERGYEQYF
>14|TRBV4-3|TRBJ2-1|few|TRBD1
TGCGCCAGCAGCCATGTGACAGGGGTGGGTGAGCAGTTCTTC
CASSHVTGVGEQFF
>14|TRBV9|TRBJ2-1|few|TRBD2
TGTGCCAGCAGCCCCACTCTAGCGGAGGGCGAGCAGTTCTTC
CASSPTLAEGEQFF
>16|TRBV27|TRBJ2-2|NA|NA
TGTGCCAGCAGTAACAGCGCGGTGGTATACACCGGGGAGCTGTTTTTT
CASSNSAVVYTGELFF
>15|TRBV4-2|TRBJ2-7|NA|NA
TGTGCCAGCAGCCAAGGGTCAGGTCCTACCTACGAGCAGTACTTC
CASSQGSGPTYEQYF
>16|TRBV11-3|TRBJ2-1|NA|TRBD2
TGTGCCAGCAGCTTAGAGGCGGGGGGCCAGACCAATGAGCAGTTCTTC
CASSLEAGGQTNEQFF
>13|TRBV27|TRBJ1-5|NA|NA
TGTGCCAGCAGTCCCGGGGGCAATCAGCCCCAGCATTTT
CASSPGGNQPQHF
>15|TRBV27|TRBJ1-2|NA|NA
TGTGCCAGCAGACGTCGACAGGAAACTAACTATGGCTACACCTTC
CASRRRQETNYGYTF
>13|TRBV12-3/TRBV12-4|TRBJ1-1|NA|NA
TGTGCCAGCACTCCTCGGTTGAGCGGCGAAGCTTTCTTT
CASTPRLSGEAFF
>14|TRBV7-2|TRBJ2-7|NA|TRBD1
TGTGCCAGCAGCATCCGGGACAGGGGCAACGAGCAGTACTTC
CASSIRDRGNEQYF
>14|TRBV5-6|TRBJ1-3|NA|NA
TGTGCCAGCAGCTTGTACGGGGCTGGAAACACCATATATTTT
CASSLYGAGNTIYF
>14|TRBV5-4|TRBJ1-6|few|NA
TGTGCCAGCAGCTTGGACCAGGGGTCGTCACCCCTCCACTTT
CASSLDQGSSPLHF
>14|TRBV6-5|TRBJ1-3|NA|NA
TGTGCCGGAGGGGACGGCCTCTCTGGAAACACCATATATTTT
CAGGDGLSGNTIYF
>16|TRBV3-1/TRBV3-2|TRBJ1-1|once|TRBD1
TGTGCCAGCAGCCACTGGACAGGGTCCGAGAGCACTGAAGCTTTCTTT
CASSHWTGSESTEAFF
>15|TRBV19|TRBJ1-5|NA|NA
TGTGCCAGTAGTATTACGGGGGGCATGGTTCAGCCCCAGCATTTT
CASSITGGMVQPQHF
>20|TRBV19|TRBJ1-5|NA|TRBD1
TGTGCCAGTAGTGGAGGGAGTGGACAGGGGGCCATGCATAGCAATCAGCCCCAGCATTTT
CASSGGSGQGAMHSNQPQHF
>16|TRBV4-3|TRBJ2-6|few|NA
TGCGCCAGCAGCCAAGAACGCTGGAGTGGGGCCAACGTCCTGACTTTC
CASSQERWSGANVLTF
>14|TRBV9|TRBJ1-2|NA|NA
TGTGCCAGCAGCGGCAGGGGCAACTTCTATGGCTACACCTTC
CASSGRGNFYGYTF
>15|TRBV6-5|TRBJ1-1|NA|NA
TGTGCCAGCAGTTACTCGTCGAGGGGGAACACTGAAGCTTTCTTT
CASSYSSRGNTEAFF
>14|TRBV19|TRBJ1-2|NA|NA
TGTGCCAGTAGCACAGGTCCGCGAGGCTATGGCTACACCTTC
CASSTGPRGYGYTF
>14|TRBV6-5|TRBJ1-2|once|NA
TGTGCCAGCAGAACCGCCAGGGTGGGCTATGGCTACACCTTC
CASRTARVGYGYTF
>11|TRBV5-6|TRBJ1-2|NA|NA
TGTGCCAGCAGCCAGGGACCGCTCCCCACCTTC
CASSQGPLPTF
>15|TRBV3-1/TRBV3-2|TRBJ1-3|NA|NA
TGTGCCAGCAGCCTTGGGGTCACCTCTGGAAACACCATATATTTT
CASSLGVTSGNTIYF
>13|TRBV5-5|TRBJ1-2|NA|NA
TGTGCCAGCAGCTGGGACCGCATCGTGGGCTACACCTTC
CASSWDRIVGYTF
>15|TRBV4-3|TRBJ1-1|NA|NA
TGCGCCAGCAGCCAAGATAGCAACACAGGCACTGAAGCTTTCTTT
CASSQDSNTGTEAFF
>16|TRBV24-1|TRBJ1-4|NA|NA
TGTGCCACCAGTGACGGGGTGGGGGGAGATGAAGAAAAACTGTTTTTT
CATSDGVGGDEEKLFF
>15|TRBV7-2|TRBJ1-2|NA|NA
TGTGCCAGCAGCAAGGGGAGGCGGGGGGACTATGGCTACACCTTC
CASSKGRRGDYGYTF
>11|TRBV20-1|TRBJ1-1|NA|NA
TGCAGTCCGGCGGGGGGAACTGAAGCTTTCTTT
CSPAGGTEAFF
>15|TRBV6-1|TRBJ2-7|NA|TRBD1
TGTGCCACCCTCGTCGCCGGGACAGGGAGGTACGAGCAGTACTTC
CATLVAGTGRYEQYF
>15|TRBV6-1|TRBJ2-3|NA|TRBD1
TGTGCCAGCAGTACCGGGACAGGGGACACAGATACGCAGTATTTT
CASSTGTGDTDTQYF
>14|TRBV30|TRBJ2-1|NA|TRBD1
TGTGCCGGCACCGGGACAGGGGATACCAATGAGCAGTTCTTC
CAGTGTGDTNEQFF
>16|TRBV4-2|TRBJ2-3|NA|TRBD2
TGTGCCAGCAGTCCCCTTACTAGCGGGGGGATCTATACGCAGTATTTT
CASSPLTSGGIYTQYF
>13|TRBV14|TRBJ2-7|NA|NA
TGTGCCAGCAGCTACGACAACGGCTACGAGCAGTACTTC
CASSYDNGYEQYF
>15|TRBV7-9|TRBJ2-7|NA|NA
TGTGCCAGCAGCTTAGATCTAGTGCGGGTCCACGAGCAGTACTTC
CASSLDLVRVHEQYF
>16|TRBV19|TRBJ1-4|NA|TRBD1
TGTGCCAGTAGGCAACACCGGGACAGGCTTAATGAAAAACTGTTTTTT
CASRQHRDRLNEKLFF
>14|TRBV7-9|TRBJ2-5|NA|TRBD1
TGTGCCAGCACGGGCCCGGGACAGCAAGAGACCCAGTACTTC
CASTGPGQQETQYF
>14|TRBV11-3|TRBJ2-5|NA|NA
TGTGCCAGCAGCCCTTCTCCGGGGCAAGAGACCCAGTACTTC
CASSPSPGQETQYF
>14|TRBV7-3|TRBJ1-1|NA|NA
TGTGCCAGCAGCTCGCAAGGAGGGGGCACTGAAGCTTTCTTT
CASSSQGGGTEAFF
>15|TRBV5-4|TRBJ1-3|NA|NA
TGTGCCAGCAGCTTGGGACACCTCTCTGGAAACACCATATATTTT
CASSLGHLSGNTIYF
>16|TRBV6-5|TRBJ2-3|NA|TRBD2
TGTGCCAGCAGTTACGTCCTAGCGGGGAGCACAGATACGCAGTATTTT
CASSYVLAGSTDTQYF
>16|TRBV9|TRBJ1-2|NA|NA
TGTGCCAGCACCCTAGGGGGGCCAAACAAAGGCTATGGCTACACCTTC
CASTLGGPNKGYGYTF